This T cell receptor beta chain was identified during a study of identical twins. TCRdb reanalysed the 5' RACE reads using MiXCR and keeps one entry per CDR3 protein. The data contain about 530,000 distinct CDR3 sequences, 20% to 25% of them singletons. This sample was also put to use in a study of yellow fever vaccine responses in identical twins.

The receptor comes from a woman between 18 and 29 years old in good health. Sequenced: CD4+ T cells sorted from blood.

The CDR3 region is CASSRTKGDYNEQFF. The CDR3 DNA reads TGTGCCAGCAGCCGAACAAAAGGGGACTACAATGAGCAGTTCTTC. The V gene is TRBV7-3, the J gene TRBJ2-1; D is perhaps TRBD1 (5 bases). Germline CDR1 is SGHTA and CDR2 is FQGTGA. This CDR3 has 15 residues. Deletions cut 5 bases from V and 3 bases from J, with 14 bases between. Combining the CDR3 with reference TRBV7-3 and TRBJ2-1 gives the whole variable domain GAGVSQTPSNKVTEKGKYVELRCDPISGHTALYWYRQSLGQGPEFLIYFQGTGAADDSGLPNDRFFAVRPEGSVSTLKIQRTERGDSAVYLCASSRTKGDYNEQFFGPGTRLTVL.